The clone carrying this TCR beta chain has ten or more counts. Its cognate antigen is unknown. These data are taken from a study of CD8+CD57+ T cells in acquired aplastic anemia. Study-wide findings and caveats: Roughly 31 CD8+ CDR3 sequences occurred in both the patients and the controls.

TCR beta VDJ and CDR3 profiling used genomic DNA as template. Via MiXCR, TCRdb re-called the reads, giving one row per CDR3 protein. This table holds some 180,000 distinct CDR3 sequences, approximately 46% found once. The CDR3 sequence is 14 residues long. The V end lost 3 bases, the J end lost 7 bases, and 15 bases lay between the germline ends. Looked up from germline, CDR1 is DFQATT and CDR2 is SNEGSKA (reference sequence). The receptor was derived from a human donor in good health. The genes are TRBV20-1 and TRBJ2-2; maybe TRBD2 (5 bases). Sample: sorted CD4+, CD8+, or CD8+CD57+ T cells (not recorded which) from PBMCs. CDR3 in DNA: TGCAGTGCTAGTCTTTCGGGGTCGGTCGGGGAGCTGTTTTTT. Translation gives CSASLSGSVGELFF.